The 9 T cell receptor beta chains presented below share a single source sample, sequenced in a study of human T cells and chemical hapten exposure. Via MiXCR, TCRdb re-called the RACE reads, giving one row per CDR3 protein. Of under 90,000 distinct CDR3 sequences listed, 8.5% were seen once; the top ten hold around 3%. Indicated time point: patch test 2, 6 weeks after DPC sensitization. Documented treatment: therapeutic diphenylcyclopropenone sensitization with weekly scalp DPC. The starting material was whole blood, obtained in connection with sensitization to the hapten diphenylcyclopropenone (DPC). The source of these receptors is a woman between 45 and 60 years old with alopecia areata. Some clones in this sample may be carry-over from other donors' samples.

The count of this clonotype is one. The chain is built from TRBV5-1 and TRBJ2-3; maybe TRBD1 (6 bases). V was cut by 5 bases and J by 2 bases, with 15 bases left in between. This CDR3 has 15 amino acids. Germline V gene lookup returns CDR1 SGHRS and CDR2 YFSETQ. CDR3 in DNA: TGCGCCAGCAGTCCGCAGGGGATGGTCACAGATACGCAGTATTTT. It specifies CASSPQGMVTDTQYF.

The table lists this clonotype with a few counts. This chain connects TRBV6-5 to TRBJ1-5; maybe TRBD1 (5 bases). Trimming removed 5 bases from V and 7 bases from J, with 9 bases in between. Germline CDR1 and CDR2: MNHEY and SVGAGI. The CDR3 is 12 residues long. DNA of the CDR3: TGTGCCAGCAGTACTACAGGCCAGCCCCAGCATTTT. It codes for CASSTTGQPQHF.

This clonotype appeared many times. V and J are TRBV6-1 and TRBJ1-1; TRBD1 aligns across 8 bases. CDR3 length: 15 residues. Unmatched junction bases numbered 17, after V lost 6 bases and J lost 11 bases. CDR1 and CDR2 (germline): MNHNS, SASEGT. Here the CDR3 DNA reads TGTGCCAGCAGATCGTCCTTGGACAGGGCGAGGGAGGCTTTCTTT. Amino acids: CASRSSLDRAREAFF.

The sample holds a few counts of this clonotype. The chain employs TRBV7-9 and TRBJ2-1; no clear D. Between the trimmed V and J ends, which lost 5 bases and 6 bases, there was a span of 11 bases. CDR3 length: 13 residues. Germline assignment: CDR1 SEHNR and CDR2 FQNEAQ (reference sequence). CDR3 in amino acids: CASSRNLANEQFF. The CDR3 DNA is TGTGCCAGCAGCCGAAATTTAGCCAATGAGCAGTTCTTC. Complete variable domain (other parts from reference TRBV7-9 and TRBJ2-1): DTGVSQNPRHKITKRGQNVTFRCDPISEHNRLYWYRQTLGQGPEFLTYFQNEAQLEKSRLLSDRFSAERPKGSFSTLEIQRTEQGDSAMYLCASSRNLANEQFFGPGTRLTVL.

This clonotype was seen ten or more times. This rearrangement joins TRBV4-3 to TRBJ1-1; 7 nucleotides align to TRBD1. From germline, CDR1 is LGHNA and CDR2 YSLEER. The CDR3 extends over 17 amino acids. V shed 0 bases, J shed 4 bases, and the junction held 11 bases outside the gene matches. Written as DNA, the CDR3 is TGCGCCAGCAGCCAAGAAGTGAGACAGGGAGCCGGCACTGAAGCTTTCTTT. It yields the protein CASSQEVRQGAGTEAFF.

This clonotype turned up a few times. This sequence joins TRBV14 and TRBJ2-3; D gene uncertain. The CDR3 loop spans 15 amino acids. Germline V gene sequence: CDR1 SGHDN, CDR2 FVKESK. Trimming stripped 1 base from V and 0 bases from J, with 8 bases between. CDR3 in amino acids: CASSQGSTSTDTQYF. The CDR3 DNA is TGTGCCAGCAGCCAAGGATCCACAAGCACAGATACGCAGTATTTT.

This clonotype was seen only a few times. The chain uses TRBV13 and TRBJ2-7, with TRBD2 matching 13 bases. The J segment lost 0 bases and the V segment lost 5 bases, leaving 10 bases of the junction unmatched. From germline, CDR1 is PRHDT and CDR2 FYEKMQ (reference sequence). This CDR3 spans 18 amino acids. The CDR3 protein is CASSTRTSGSPFSYEQYF. DNA for the CDR3: TGTGCCAGCAGCACCCGGACTAGCGGGAGTCCCTTCTCCTACGAGCAGTACTTC.

The chain employs TRBV10-3 and TRBJ1-1, with a tentative D call TRBD1 (5 bases). Between the trimmed V and J ends, which lost 3 bases and 5 bases, there was a span of 16 bases. In germline, CDR1 is ENHRY, CDR2 SYGVKD. The CDR3 runs to 15 residues. CDR3 loop: CAISEVAGSQTEAFF. In DNA form, the CDR3 reads TGTGCCATCAGTGAAGTAGCAGGGTCCCAGACTGAAGCTTTCTTT.

The chain links TRBV3-1 to TRBJ2-2, with D perhaps TRBD2 (5 bases). CDR1 LGHDT and CDR2 YNNKEL come from the germline V gene (reference sequence). V was cut by 2 bases and J by 5 bases, with 6 bases left in between. There are 13 residues in the CDR3. CDR3 DNA sequence: TGTGCCAGCAGCCAAACGGGGACCGGGGAGCTGTTTTTT. It codes for CASSQTGTGELFF.